Shown below are 3 T cell receptor beta chains from a single sample sequenced in a study of human CD8 memory T cell subsets (dated by TCRdb to 2020 to 2022). Sequencing relied on a NextSeq 550. A Human TCR Profiling Kit was used to prepare UMI-labeled 5' RACE TCRbeta libraries. The reads went through TCRdb reprocessing, and each CDR3 protein sequence gets one entry with no DNA. The sample table includes roughly 17,000 distinct CDR3 sequences. In total, the top ten clones hold about 5.2% of the sample. The sequenced material came from CD8+ stem-like memory T cells (TSCM and TCM) sorted from PBMCs. The cell subset or site label, as the study defines it: stem-like memory CD8 T cells (TSTEM), CCR7+ PD-1- TIGIT-. The receptors were sampled from a human donor in good health.

The chain joins TRBV5-1 to TRBJ2-7. Germline CDR1 SGHRS, CDR2 YFSETQ. CDR3 length equals 13 residues. CDR3 amino acids: CASSVDSTGEQYF.

The genes are TRBV28 and TRBJ2-2; TCRdb names TRBD1, which stays unverified in the absence of DNA. The CDR3 contains 14 residues. CDR1 and CDR2 from the germline V gene are MDHEN and SYDVKM. Here the CDR3 reads CASSRGIGHGELFF.

The chain joins TRBV29-1 to TRBJ2-5; TCRdb names TRBD1, which stays unverified in the absence of DNA. The CDR3 spans 13 residues. The germline V gene encodes CDR1 SQVTM and CDR2 ANQGSEA. This CDR3 is CSVDWQGSGTQYF.